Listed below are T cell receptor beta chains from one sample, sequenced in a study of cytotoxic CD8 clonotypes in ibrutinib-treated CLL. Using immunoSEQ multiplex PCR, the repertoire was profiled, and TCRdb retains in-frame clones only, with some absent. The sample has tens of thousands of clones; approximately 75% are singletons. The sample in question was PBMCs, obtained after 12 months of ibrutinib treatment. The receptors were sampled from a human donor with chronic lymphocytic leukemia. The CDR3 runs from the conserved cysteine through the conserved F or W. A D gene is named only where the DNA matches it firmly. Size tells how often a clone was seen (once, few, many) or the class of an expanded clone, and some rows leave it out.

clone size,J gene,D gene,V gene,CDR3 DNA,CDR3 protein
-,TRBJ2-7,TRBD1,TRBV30,TGTGCCTGGAGTAGTGGGGACAGTGAGCAGTACTTC,CAWSSGDSEQYF
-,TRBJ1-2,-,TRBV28,TGTGCCAGCACCACGACGGCCTATGGCTACACCTTC,CASTTTAYGYTF
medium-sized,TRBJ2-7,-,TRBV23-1,TGCGCCAGCAGCCGACACCCGGAATGCTACGAGCAGTACTTC,CASSRHPECYEQYF
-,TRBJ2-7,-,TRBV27,TGTGCCAGCAGAGGTAGAGCCGACGAGCAGTACTTC,CASRGRADEQYF
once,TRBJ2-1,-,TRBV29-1,TGCAGCGTGGGACCCTACAATGAGCAGTTCTTC,CSVGPYNEQFF
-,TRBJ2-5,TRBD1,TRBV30,TGTGCCTGGAGCAAGATTAACCGGGACAGAGACCTTCCTTACCAAGAGACCCAGTACTTC,CAWSKINRDRDLPYQETQYF
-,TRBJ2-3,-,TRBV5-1,TGCGCCAGCAGCTTGGAAGACTGGGGTGATACGCAGTATTTT,CASSLEDWGDTQYF
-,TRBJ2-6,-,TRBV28,TGTGCCAGCAGTTCAAGGGGGGGCTCTGGGGCCAACGTCCTGACTTTC,CASSSRGGSGANVLTF
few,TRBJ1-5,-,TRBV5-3,TGTGCCAGAAACCCGAATAGTGGGGATCAGCCCCAGCATTTT,CARNPNSGDQPQHF
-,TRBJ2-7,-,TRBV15,TGTGCCACCAGCAGAGGCATGCGGCTGGATGGAGGCTACGAGCAGTACTTC,CATSRGMRLDGGYEQYF
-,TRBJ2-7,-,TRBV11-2,TGTGCCAGCAGCTTGGACTCCTACGAGCAGTACTTC,CASSLDSYEQYF
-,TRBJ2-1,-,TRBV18,TGTGCCAGCTCACGCACGGGATCCTACAATGAGCAGTTCTTC,CASSRTGSYNEQFF
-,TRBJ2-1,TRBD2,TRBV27,TGTGCCAGCAGTTTCCTCGGACTAGCGGGAGACAATGAGCAGTTCTTC,CASSFLGLAGDNEQFF
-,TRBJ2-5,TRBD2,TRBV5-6,TGTGCCAGCAGCCCGGGACTAGCGGGGCTCCTCGAGACCCAGTACTTC,CASSPGLAGLLETQYF
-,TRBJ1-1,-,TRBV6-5,TGTGCCAGCACCAGGGGAGGGAACACTGAAGCTTTCTTT,CASTRGGNTEAFF
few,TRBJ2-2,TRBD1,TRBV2,TGTGCCAGTAGGACAGGGGGTATCCGGGAGCTGTTTTTT,CASRTGGIRELFF
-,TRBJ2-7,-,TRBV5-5,TGTGCCAGCAGCTTGTGGCAGGGCCTTTCCTACGAGCAGTACTTC,CASSLWQGLSYEQYF
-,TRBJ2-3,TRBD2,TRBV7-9,TGTGCCAGCAGCTTAGGATTAGCGGGAGCGGGGACAGATACGCAGTATTTT,CASSLGLAGAGTDTQYF
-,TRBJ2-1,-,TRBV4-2,TGTGCCAGCAGCCCGCACCCCGTGAGCCAACAACTCTACAATGAGCAGTTCTTC,CASSPHPVSQQLYNEQFF
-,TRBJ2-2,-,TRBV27,TGTGCCAGCAGTTTATTCACGGGGGTGAGCACCGGGGAGCTGTTTTTT,CASSLFTGVSTGELFF
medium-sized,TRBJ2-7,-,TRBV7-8,TGTGCCAGCAGCTTCCTTACTCGTTACTCCTACGAGCAGTACTTC,CASSFLTRYSYEQYF
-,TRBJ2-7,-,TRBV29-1,TGCAGCGTTTCTCAGGGTCGCGACTACGAGCAGTACTTC,CSVSQGRDYEQYF
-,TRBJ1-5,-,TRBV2,TGTGCCAGCACCCTCCGGGCCAATTCTCAGCCCCAGCATTTT,CASTLRANSQPQHF
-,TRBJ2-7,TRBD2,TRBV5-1,TGCGCCAGCAGCTTATGGGAGTCGGCTAGCGGGAGATCTTACGAGCAGTACTTC,CASSLWESASGRSYEQYF
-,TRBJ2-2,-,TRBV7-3,TGTGCCAGCAGTCACTCAGGGGGGAGAGGTCACGGGGAGCTGTTTTTT,CASSHSGGRGHGELFF
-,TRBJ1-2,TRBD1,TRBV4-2,TGTGCCAGCAGCCAGGACAGGATTGGCTACACCTTC,CASSQDRIGYTF
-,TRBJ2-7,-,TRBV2,TGTGCCAGCAGTGAGCGGTCTTGGGCAGGGAACTCCTACGAGCAGTACTTC,CASSERSWAGNSYEQYF
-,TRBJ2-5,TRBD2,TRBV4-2,TGTGCCAGCAGCCATGGGACTAGCGGGGACCTACAACAAGAGACCCAGTACTTC,CASSHGTSGDLQQETQYF
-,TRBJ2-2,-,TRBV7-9,TGTGCCAGCAGCTTAGCGAGTTGGGGTCGGAACACCGGGGAGCTGTTTTTT,CASSLASWGRNTGELFF
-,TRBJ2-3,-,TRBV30,TGTGCCTGGAGTGTACGGGCCAGCACAGATACGCAGTATTTT,CAWSVRASTDTQYF
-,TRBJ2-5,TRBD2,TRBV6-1,TGTGCCAGCAGTGAACTAGCGGGAGGGGGGGAGACCCAGTACTTC,CASSELAGGGETQYF
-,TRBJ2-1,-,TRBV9,TGTGCCAGCAGTAGCGTATTGGGACATGAGCAGTTCTTC,CASSSVLGHEQFF
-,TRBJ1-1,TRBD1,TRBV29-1,TGCAGCGTTAACGAAGGGGGCCCTGAAGCTTTCTTT,CSVNEGGPEAFF
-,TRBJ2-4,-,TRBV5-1,TGCGCCAGCAGCGCGGGACAGAACATTCAGTACTTC,CASSAGQNIQYF
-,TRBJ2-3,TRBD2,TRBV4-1,TGCGCCAGCAGCCAAGAGCGGAGGGCTAGCGGGATGAGAGATACGCAGTATTTT,CASSQERRASGMRDTQYF
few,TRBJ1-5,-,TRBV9,TGTGCCAGCAGCCTCTCGGGGATTAGCAATCAGCCCCAGCATTTT,CASSLSGISNQPQHF
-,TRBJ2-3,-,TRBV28,TGTGCCAGCAGTTCTTACACAGATACGCAGTATTTT,CASSSYTDTQYF
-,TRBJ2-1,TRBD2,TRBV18,TGTGCCAGCTCCCGACTAGCGGGAGATGGTGAGCAGTTCTTC,CASSRLAGDGEQFF
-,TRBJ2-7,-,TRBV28,TGTGCCAGCATGGCACAGGGCAGGAGCTCCTACGAGCAGTACTTC,CASMAQGRSSYEQYF
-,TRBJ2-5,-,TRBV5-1,TGCGCCAGCAGTGGCAGCCGGGAGACCCAGTACTTC,CASSGSRETQYF
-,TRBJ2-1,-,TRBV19,TGTGCCAGTAGTAGCGGCTCCTACAATGAGCAGTTCTTC,CASSSGSYNEQFF
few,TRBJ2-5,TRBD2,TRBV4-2,TGTGCCAGCAGCCAAGATCGTCAAAGGAAATCTCAGCGGGGGACCACCGGGGAGACCCAGTACTTC,CASSQDRQRKSQRGTTGETQYF
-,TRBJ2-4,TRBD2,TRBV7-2,TGTGCCAGCAGTTTTAGCGGGAGCCAGGACATTCAGTACTTC,CASSFSGSQDIQYF
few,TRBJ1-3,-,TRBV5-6,TGTGCCAGCAGCTTGGTAAACTCTGGAAACACCATATATTTT,CASSLVNSGNTIYF
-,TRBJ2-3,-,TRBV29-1,TGCAGCGTTGGATCGGGGGATACGCAGTATTTT,CSVGSGDTQYF
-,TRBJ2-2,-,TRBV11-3,TGTGCCAGCAGCCCTACAAGGAACACCGGGGAGCTGTTTTTT,CASSPTRNTGELFF
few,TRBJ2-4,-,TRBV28,TGTGCCAGCAGTCCACAGGGTTCGGCGGACATTCAGTACTTC,CASSPQGSADIQYF
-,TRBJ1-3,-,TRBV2,TGTGCCAGCACCAGGGCCACAAGGTCTGGAAACACCATATATTTT,CASTRATRSGNTIYF
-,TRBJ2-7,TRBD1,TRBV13,TGTGCCAGCAGCCGTAAGGGACAGGGTGTGTGGGAGCAGTACTTC,CASSRKGQGVWEQYF
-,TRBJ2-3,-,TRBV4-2,TGTGCCAGCAGCCAAGATAGTTCGGAGGATACGCAGTATTTT,CASSQDSSEDTQYF
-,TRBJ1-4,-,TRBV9,TGTGCCAGCAGCGTAGCTCCCTCAACTAATGAAAAACTGTTTTTT,CASSVAPSTNEKLFF
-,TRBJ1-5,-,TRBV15,TGTGCCACCAGCAGAGATATCGCCAGGAATCAGCCCCAGCATTTT,CATSRDIARNQPQHF
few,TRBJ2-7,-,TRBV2,TGTGCCAGCAGCGGGGAGGACTCCTCCTACGAGCAGTACTTC,CASSGEDSSYEQYF
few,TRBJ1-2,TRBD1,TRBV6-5,TGTGCCAGCAGCTCGGACAGGGGCTTGATCTACACCTTC,CASSSDRGLIYTF
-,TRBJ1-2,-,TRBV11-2,TGTGCCAGCACGGCAGGGTCTCGAGTCGGGCATGGCTACACCTTC,CASTAGSRVGHGYTF
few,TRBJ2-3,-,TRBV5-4,TGTGCCAGCAGCTTGGACCCCCAAGATACGCAGTATTTT,CASSLDPQDTQYF